This TCR beta chain was sequenced for a study of early T cells in non-severe SARS-CoV-2 infection listed by TCRdb under 2021. In terms of the full investigation: Bulk RNA from unsorted whole blood was used for TCR sequencing, so alpha and beta chains could not be paired.

Beyond this particular receptor, the publication reports: Matching against VDJdb was skewed toward anti-spike CD8 responses, likely underestimated virus-specific expansions, and missed private and CD4 specificities.

Reading the germline V gene (reference sequence) gives CDR1 DFQATT and CDR2 SNEGSKA. There are 16 amino acids in the CDR3, from cysteine to phenylalanine inclusive. CDR3 DNA is the only sequence kept; it has 48 bases, read in frame from the first base. For this chain, trimming is 5 bases at the V end and 5 bases at the J end, and the number of junction bases without a gene match is 11. Libraries came from 5' RACE. The instrument given in TCRdb is NextSeq 500. Unique molecular identifiers were attached to individual cDNA molecules in the TCR library protocol so that sequencing error and PCR bias could be corrected. TCR alpha and beta chains were both sequenced, and the abundances of alpha and beta sequences in each sample were closely correlated with each other. Per the authors' processing: Decombinator V4 was used to annotate the V gene, J gene and CDR3 of the TCR sequences. Expanded TCRs were defined as changing significantly between any two time points under a Poisson model with p below 0.0001. TCR abundances were normalised to the total number of TCRs sequenced per sample and expressed as counts per million. TRAV1-2 paired with TRAJ12, TRAJ20 or TRAJ33 defined MAIT TCRs, while TRAV10 paired with TRAJ18 defined iNKT TCRs. A search of VDJdb, accessed on 1 November 2021, was run for TCRs annotated to CMV, EBV and SARS-CoV-2, with TCRs annotated for multiple antigens excluded. TCRdb passed the public sequencing reads through fastp at Q25 and MiXCR, retaining productive beta sequences. Each record represents a unique CDR3 protein, reported with the most common genes and DNA among its rows. The V and J calls here are based on TCRdb, not the publication. A total of tens of thousands of distinct CDR3 sequences appear in this sample, around 4.2% of them only once. About 7.5% of the sample is in the top ten clones.

This was a case-control study nested in a cohort of healthcare workers in London, UK, who had nasopharyngeal swab PCR tests and blood samples taken every week. Healthcare workers were enrolled in the week of the UK lockdown, from 23 to 31 March 2020, and were followed every week for up to roughly 15 weeks. This clonotype was found many times. No cognate antigen has been identified for it. No qualities accompany the bases; no much larger clone lies one base away. The sequenced material came from whole blood. The TCR sequence derives from an adult who was a healthcare worker with PCR-confirmed SARS-CoV-2 infection or an uninfected control (not recorded which). Rearrangement joined TRBV20-1 to TRBJ2-1, with 11 bases in between that match TRBD1. The bases read TGCAGTGCTCCCAGTTTAGGACAGGGGGCCGACAATGAGCAGTTCTTC. This translates into CSAPSLGQGADNEQFF.